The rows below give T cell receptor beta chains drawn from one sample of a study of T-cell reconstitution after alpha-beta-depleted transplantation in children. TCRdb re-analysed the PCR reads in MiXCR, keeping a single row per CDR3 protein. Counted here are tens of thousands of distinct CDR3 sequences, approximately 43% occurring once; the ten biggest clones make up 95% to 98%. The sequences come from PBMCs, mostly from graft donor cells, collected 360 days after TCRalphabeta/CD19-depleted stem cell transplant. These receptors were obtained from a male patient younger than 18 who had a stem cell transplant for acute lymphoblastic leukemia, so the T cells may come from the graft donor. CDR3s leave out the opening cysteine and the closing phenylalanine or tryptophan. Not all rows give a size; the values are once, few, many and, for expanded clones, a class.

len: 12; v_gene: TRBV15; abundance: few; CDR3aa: ATSRGTYWPEAF
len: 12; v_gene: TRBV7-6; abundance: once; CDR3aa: ASSLGGPTDGYT
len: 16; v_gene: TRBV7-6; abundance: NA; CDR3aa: ASSLPGESGDSYNEQF
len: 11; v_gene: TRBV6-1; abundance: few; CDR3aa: ASRNRVTGELF
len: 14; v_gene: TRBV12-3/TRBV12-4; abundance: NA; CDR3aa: ASSFSPGRGPYEQY
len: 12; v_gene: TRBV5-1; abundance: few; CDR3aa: ASSLEPVGFEQY
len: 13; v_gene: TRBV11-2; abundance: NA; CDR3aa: ASSYDIAGGLEQF
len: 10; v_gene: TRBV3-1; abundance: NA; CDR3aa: ASSHGRQPQH
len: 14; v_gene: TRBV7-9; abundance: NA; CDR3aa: ASSLIGTSGRDEQF
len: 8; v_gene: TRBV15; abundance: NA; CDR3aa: ATRTGEQF
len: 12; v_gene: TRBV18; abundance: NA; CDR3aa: ASSIEAVSYEQY
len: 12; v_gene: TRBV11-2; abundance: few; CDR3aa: ASSPSGAYNEQF
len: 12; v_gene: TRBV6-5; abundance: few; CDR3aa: ASSYSTASYGYT
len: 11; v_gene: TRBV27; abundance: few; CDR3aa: ASSPVWGETQY
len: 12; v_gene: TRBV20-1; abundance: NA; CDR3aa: SARPTGYWQPQH
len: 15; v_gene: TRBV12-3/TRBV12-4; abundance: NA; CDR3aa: ASSSKAGTRNTGELF
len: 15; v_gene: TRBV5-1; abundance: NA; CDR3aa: ASSPYVASSSYNEQF
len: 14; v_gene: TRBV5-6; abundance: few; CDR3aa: ASSPQAGDPYNEQF
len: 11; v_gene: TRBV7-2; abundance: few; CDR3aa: ASSPPARSEQY
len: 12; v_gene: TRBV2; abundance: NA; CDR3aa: ASSELGGLYEQY
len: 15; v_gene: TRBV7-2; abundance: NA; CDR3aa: ASRPRTVNSGANVLT
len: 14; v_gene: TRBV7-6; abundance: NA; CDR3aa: ASSLAVTSGGYEQY
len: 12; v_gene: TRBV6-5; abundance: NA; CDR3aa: ASSLQGFTYEQY
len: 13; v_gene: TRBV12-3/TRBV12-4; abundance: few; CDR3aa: ASRRLAGGHNEQF
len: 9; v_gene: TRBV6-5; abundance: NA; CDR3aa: ASSNYYGYT
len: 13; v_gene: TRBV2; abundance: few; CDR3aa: ASSETGILYNEQF
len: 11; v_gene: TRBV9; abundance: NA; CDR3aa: ASSPGQGGGYT
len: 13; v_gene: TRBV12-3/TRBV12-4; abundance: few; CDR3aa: ASIKGGTIAGELF
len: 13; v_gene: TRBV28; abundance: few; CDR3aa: ASSLMGSGAGEQY
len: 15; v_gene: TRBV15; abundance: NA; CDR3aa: ATSRVKGGGHTGELF
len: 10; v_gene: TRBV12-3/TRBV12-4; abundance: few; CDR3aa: ASRTTNQPQH
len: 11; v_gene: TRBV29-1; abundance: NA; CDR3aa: SVPQGAQETLY
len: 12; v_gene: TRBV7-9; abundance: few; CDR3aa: ASSLHGNTGELF
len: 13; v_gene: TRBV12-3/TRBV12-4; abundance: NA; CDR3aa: ASSSNRLTGNTIY
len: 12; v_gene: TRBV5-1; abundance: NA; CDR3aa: ASSLDVLGREAF
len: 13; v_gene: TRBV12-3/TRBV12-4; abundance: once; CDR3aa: ASSPRLAALVGQF
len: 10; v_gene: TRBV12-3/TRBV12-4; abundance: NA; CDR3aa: ASRRDLYEQY
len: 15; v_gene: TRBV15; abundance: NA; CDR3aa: ATSRLGRGLTRETQY
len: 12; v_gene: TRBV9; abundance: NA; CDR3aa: ASSVEEGPYEQY
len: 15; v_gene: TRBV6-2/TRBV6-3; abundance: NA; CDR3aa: ASSLRTGGGGRTEAF
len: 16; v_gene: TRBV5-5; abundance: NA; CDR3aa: ASSVRTSGIHSSYEQY
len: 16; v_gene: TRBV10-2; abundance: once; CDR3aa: ASSDRSFRTLAKNIQY
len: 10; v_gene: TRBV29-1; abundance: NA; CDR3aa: SVGDGSLVLT
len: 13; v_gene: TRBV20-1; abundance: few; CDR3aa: SARVQGQGTDTQY